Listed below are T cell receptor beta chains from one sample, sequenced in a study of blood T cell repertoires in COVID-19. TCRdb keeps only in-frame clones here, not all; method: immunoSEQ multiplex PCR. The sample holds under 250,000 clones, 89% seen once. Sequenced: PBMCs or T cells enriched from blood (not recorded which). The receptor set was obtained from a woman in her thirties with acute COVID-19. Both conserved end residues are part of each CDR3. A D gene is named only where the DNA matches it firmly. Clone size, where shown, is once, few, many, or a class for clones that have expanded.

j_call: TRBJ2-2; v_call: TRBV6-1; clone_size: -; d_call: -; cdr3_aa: CASSDRRGGAMDTGELFF; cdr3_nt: TGTGCCAGCAGTGATCGGAGAGGGGGGGCGATGGACACCGGGGAGCTGTTTTTT
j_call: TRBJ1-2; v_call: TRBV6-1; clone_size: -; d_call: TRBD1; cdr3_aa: CASSEGTGHGYTF; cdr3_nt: TGTGCCAGCAGTGAAGGGACAGGACATGGCTACACCTTC
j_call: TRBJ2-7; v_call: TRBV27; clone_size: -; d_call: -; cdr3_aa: CASSPFYEQYF; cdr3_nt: TGTGCCAGCAGTCCTTTCTACGAGCAGTACTTC
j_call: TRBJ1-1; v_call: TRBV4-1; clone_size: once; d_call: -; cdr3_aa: CASSQEFEGYTEAFF; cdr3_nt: TGCGCCAGCAGCCAAGAATTTGAGGGCTACACTGAAGCTTTCTTT
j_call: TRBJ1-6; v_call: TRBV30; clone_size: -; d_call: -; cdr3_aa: CAWTEEYNSPLHF; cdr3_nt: TGTGCCTGGACCGAGGAGTATAATTCACCCCTCCACTTT
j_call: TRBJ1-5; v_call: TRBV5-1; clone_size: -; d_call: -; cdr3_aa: CASSFSPNQPQHF; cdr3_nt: TGCGCCAGCAGCTTCAGTCCCAATCAGCCCCAGCATTTT
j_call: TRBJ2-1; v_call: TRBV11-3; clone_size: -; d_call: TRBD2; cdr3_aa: CAWAGLAGGWRQEQFF; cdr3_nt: TGTGCCTGGGCAGGACTAGCGGGGGGGTGGCGTCAGGAGCAGTTCTTC
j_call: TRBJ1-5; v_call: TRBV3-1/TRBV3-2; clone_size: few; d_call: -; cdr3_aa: CASSQPGDNQPQHF; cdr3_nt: TGTGCCAGCAGCCAACCAGGGGACAATCAGCCCCAGCATTTT
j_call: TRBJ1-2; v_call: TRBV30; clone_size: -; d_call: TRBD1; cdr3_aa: CAWSPGPGTAYGYTF; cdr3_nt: TGTGCCTGGAGCCCGGGCCCCGGGACAGCCTATGGCTACACCTTC
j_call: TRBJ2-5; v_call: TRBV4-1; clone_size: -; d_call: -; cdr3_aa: CASSQDELRAWTQYF; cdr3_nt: TGCGCCAGCAGCCAAGACGAACTTCGTGCGTGGACCCAGTACTTC
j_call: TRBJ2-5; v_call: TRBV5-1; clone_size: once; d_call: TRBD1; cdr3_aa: CASTGGQGRYQETQYF; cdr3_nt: TGCGCCAGCACGGGAGGACAGGGGAGATACCAAGAGACCCAGTACTTC
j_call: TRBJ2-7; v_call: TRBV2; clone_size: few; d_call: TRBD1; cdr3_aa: CASSVSGTGSEQYF; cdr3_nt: TGTGCCAGCAGTGTCTCCGGGACAGGGTCCGAGCAGTACTTC
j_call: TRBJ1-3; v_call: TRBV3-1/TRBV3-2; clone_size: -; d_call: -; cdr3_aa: CASSQMGSSGNTIYF; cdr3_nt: TGTGCCAGCAGCCAAATGGGGAGTTCTGGAAACACCATATATTTT
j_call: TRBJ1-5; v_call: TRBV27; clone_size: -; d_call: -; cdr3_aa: CASRGGSSNQPQHF; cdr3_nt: TGTGCCAGCAGGGGAGGGAGTTCGAATCAGCCCCAGCATTTT
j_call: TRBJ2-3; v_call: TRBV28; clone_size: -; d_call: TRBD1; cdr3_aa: CASSHYGQVSTDTQYF; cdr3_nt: TGTGCCAGCAGTCACTATGGACAGGTCAGCACAGATACGCAGTATTTT
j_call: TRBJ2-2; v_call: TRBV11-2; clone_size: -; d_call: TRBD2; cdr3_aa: CASSLGLAGTGELFF; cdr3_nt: TGTGCCAGCAGCTTAGGACTAGCGGGCACCGGGGAGCTGTTTTTT
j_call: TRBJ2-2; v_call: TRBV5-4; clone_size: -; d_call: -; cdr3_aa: CASSLSGAVNTGELFF; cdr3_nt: TGTGCCAGCAGCTTATCAGGGGCGGTGAACACCGGGGAGCTGTTTTTT
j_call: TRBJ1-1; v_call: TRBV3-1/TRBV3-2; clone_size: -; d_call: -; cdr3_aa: CASSPQGGRTEAFF; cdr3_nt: TGTGCCAGCAGCCCACAGGGCGGGAGAACTGAAGCTTTCTTT
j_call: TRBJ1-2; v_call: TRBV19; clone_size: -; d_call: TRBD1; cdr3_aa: CAPRTGTNYGYTF; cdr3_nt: TGTGCCCCCAGGACAGGTACTAACTATGGCTACACCTTC
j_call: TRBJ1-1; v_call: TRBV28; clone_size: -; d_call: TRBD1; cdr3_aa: CASSSTNHRGRGNTEAFF; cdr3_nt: TGTGCCAGCAGTTCGACGAACCACAGGGGTAGGGGGAACACTGAAGCTTTCTTT
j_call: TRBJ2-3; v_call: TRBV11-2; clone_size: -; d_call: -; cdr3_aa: CASSLVGPGTDTQYF; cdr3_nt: TGTGCCAGCAGCTTAGTCGGCCCGGGGACAGATACGCAGTATTTT
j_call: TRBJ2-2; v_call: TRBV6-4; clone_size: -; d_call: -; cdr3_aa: CASSDRGELFF; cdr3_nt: TGTGCCAGCAGTGATCGGGGGGAGCTGTTTTTT
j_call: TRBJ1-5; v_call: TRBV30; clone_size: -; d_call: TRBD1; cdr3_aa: CAWSVQGGGQPQHF; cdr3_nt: TGTGCCTGGAGTGTACAGGGGGGCGGGCAGCCCCAGCATTTT
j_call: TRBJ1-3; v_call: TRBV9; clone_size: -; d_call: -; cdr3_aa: CASGGPGNTIYF; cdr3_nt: TGTGCCAGCGGCGGGCCTGGAAACACCATATATTTT
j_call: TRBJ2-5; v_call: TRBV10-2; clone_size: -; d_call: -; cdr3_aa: CASSGRETQYF; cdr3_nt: TGCGCCAGCAGTGGCCGGGAGACCCAGTACTTC
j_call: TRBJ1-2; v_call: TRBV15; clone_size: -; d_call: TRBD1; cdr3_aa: CATSRDQTGSHGYTF; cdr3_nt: TGTGCCACCAGCAGAGATCAGACAGGGAGCCATGGCTACACCTTC
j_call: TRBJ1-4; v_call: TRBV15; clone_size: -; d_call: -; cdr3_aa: CATSRLRGEKLFF; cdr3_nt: TGTGCCACCAGCAGGCTCAGAGGTGAAAAACTGTTTTTT
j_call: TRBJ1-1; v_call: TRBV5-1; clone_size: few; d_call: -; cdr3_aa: CASSSLTEAFF; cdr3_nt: TGCGCCAGCAGCTCCCTCACTGAAGCTTTCTTT
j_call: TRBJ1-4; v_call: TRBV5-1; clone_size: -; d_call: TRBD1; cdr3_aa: CASSLGQSNEKLFF; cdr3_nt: TGCGCCAGCAGCCTGGGACAGAGTAATGAAAAACTGTTTTTT
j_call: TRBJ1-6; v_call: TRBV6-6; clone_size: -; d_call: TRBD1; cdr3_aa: CASSYGTGPVNSPLHF; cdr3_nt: TGTGCCAGCAGTTACGGGACAGGGCCCGTCAATTCACCCCTCCACTTT
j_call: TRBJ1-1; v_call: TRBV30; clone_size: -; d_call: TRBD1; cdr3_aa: CAWRRDRGYAEAFF; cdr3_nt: TGTGCCTGGAGGCGAGACAGGGGGTATGCTGAAGCTTTCTTT
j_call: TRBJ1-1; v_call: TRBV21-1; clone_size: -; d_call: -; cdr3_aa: CASSNSDRGEPEAFF; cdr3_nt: TGTGCCAGCAGCAATTCGGACAGAGGAGAGCCTGAAGCTTTCTTT
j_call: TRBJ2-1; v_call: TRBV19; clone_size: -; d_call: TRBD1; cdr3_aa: CASSIGGTGYNNEQFF; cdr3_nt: TGTGCCAGTAGTATAGGCGGGACAGGGTATAACAATGAGCAGTTCTTC
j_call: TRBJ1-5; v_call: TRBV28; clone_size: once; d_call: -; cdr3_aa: CASSLSGISNQPQHF; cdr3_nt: TGTGCCAGCAGTTTATCCGGGATTAGCAATCAGCCCCAGCATTTT
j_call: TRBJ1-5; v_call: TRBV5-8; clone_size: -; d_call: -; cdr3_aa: CASSTTGEGLQPQHF; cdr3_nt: TGTGCCAGCAGTACCACCGGGGAGGGACTGCAGCCCCAGCATTTT
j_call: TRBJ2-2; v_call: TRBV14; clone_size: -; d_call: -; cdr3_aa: CASSRRGTGELFF; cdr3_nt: TGTGCCAGCAGCCGCCGGGGAACCGGGGAGCTGTTTTTT
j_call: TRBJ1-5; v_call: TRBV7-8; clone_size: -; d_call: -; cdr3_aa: CASSLGAYQPQHF; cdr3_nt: TGTGCCAGCAGCTTAGGGGCTTATCAGCCCCAGCATTTT